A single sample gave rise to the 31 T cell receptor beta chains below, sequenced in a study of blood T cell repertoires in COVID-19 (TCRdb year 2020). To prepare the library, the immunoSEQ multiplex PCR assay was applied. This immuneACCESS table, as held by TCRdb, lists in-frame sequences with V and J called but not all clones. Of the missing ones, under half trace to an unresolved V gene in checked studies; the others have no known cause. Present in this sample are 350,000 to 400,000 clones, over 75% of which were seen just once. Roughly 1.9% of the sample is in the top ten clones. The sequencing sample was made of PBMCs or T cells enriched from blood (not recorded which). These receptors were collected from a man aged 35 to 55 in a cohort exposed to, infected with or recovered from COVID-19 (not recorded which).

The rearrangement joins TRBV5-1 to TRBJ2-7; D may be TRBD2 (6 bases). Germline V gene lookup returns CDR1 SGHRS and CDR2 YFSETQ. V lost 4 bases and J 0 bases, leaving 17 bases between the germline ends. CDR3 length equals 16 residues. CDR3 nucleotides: TGCGCCAGCAGCAGGGGTGCGGGGACTGACTCCTACGAGCAGTACTTC. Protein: CASSRGAGTDSYEQYF.

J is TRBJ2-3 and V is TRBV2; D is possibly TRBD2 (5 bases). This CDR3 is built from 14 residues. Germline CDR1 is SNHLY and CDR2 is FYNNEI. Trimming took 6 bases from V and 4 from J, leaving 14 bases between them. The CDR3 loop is CASRRVAGPDTQYF. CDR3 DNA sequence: TGTGCCAGCAGGAGGGTCGCGGGCCCAGATACGCAGTATTTT.

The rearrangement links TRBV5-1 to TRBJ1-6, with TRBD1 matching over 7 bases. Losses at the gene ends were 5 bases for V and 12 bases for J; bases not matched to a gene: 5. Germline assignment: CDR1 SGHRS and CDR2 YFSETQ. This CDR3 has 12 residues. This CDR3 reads CASRLDREPLHF. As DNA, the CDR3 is TGCGCCAGCAGACTTGACAGGGAACCCCTCCACTTT.

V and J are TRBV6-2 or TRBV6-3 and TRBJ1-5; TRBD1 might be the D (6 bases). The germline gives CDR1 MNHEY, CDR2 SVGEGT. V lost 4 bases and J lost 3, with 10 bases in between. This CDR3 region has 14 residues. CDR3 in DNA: TGTGCCAGCAGTTGGACAGCTTTCAATCAGCCCCAGCATTTT. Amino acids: CASSWTAFNQPQHF.

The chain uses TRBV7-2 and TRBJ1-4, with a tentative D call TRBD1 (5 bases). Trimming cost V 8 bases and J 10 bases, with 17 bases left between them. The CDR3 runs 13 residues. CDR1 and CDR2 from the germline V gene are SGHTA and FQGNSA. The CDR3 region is CASGLWGEGKLFF. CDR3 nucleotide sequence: TGTGCCAGCGGGCTTTGGGGGGAAGGAAAACTGTTTTTT. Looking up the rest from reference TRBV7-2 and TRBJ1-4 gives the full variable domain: GAGVSQSPSNKVTEKGKDVELRCDPISGHTALYWYRQSLGQGLEFLIYFQGNSAPDKSGLPSDRFSAERTGGSVSTLTIQRTQQEDSAVYLCASGLWGEGKLFFGSGTQLSVL.

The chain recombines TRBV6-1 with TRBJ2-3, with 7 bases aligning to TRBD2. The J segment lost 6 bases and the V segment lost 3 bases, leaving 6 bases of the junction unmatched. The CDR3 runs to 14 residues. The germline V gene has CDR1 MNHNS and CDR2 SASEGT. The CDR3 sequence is CASSESSGADTQYF. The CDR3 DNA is TGTGCCAGCAGTGAGTCTAGCGGCGCTGATACGCAGTATTTT.

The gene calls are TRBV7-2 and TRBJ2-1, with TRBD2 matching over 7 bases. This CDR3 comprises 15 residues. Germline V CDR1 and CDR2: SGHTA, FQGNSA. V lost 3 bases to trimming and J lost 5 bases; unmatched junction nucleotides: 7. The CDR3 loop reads CASSLGLTRNNEQFF. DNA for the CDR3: TGTGCCAGCAGCTTGGGACTAACTAGAAACAATGAGCAGTTCTTC.

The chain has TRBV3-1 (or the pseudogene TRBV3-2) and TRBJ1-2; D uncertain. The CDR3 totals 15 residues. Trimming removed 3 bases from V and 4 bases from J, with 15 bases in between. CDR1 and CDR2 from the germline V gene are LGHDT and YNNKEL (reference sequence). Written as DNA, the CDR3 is TGTGCCAGCAGCCAGGGCAGCCGCCCCCCCTATGGCTACACCTTC. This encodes CASSQGSRPPYGYTF.

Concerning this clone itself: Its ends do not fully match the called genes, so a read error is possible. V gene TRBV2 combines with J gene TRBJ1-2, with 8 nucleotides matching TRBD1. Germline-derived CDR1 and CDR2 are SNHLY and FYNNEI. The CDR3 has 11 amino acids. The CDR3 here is CASSVDRGRVF. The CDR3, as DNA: TGTGCCAGCAGCGTCGACAGGGGTAGAGTCTTC.

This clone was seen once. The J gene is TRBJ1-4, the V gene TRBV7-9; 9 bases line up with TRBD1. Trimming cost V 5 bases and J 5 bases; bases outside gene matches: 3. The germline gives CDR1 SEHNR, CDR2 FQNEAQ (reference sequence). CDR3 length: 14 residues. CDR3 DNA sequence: TGTGCCAGCAGCGCCGGACAGGGGAATGAAAAACTGTTTTTT. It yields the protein CASSAGQGNEKLFF.

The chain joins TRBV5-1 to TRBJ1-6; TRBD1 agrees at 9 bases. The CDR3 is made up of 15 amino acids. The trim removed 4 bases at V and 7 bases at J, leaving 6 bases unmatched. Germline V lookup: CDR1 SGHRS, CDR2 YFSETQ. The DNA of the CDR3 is TGCGCCAGCAGCAGTGGGACAGGGTGGAATTCACCCCTCCACTTT. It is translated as CASSSGTGWNSPLHF.

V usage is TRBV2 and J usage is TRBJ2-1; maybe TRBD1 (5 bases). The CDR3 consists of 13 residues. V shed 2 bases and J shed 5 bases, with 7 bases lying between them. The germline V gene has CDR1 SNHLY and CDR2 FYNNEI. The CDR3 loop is CASSELRDNEQFF. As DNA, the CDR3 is TGTGCCAGCAGTGAACTCAGGGACAATGAGCAGTTCTTC.

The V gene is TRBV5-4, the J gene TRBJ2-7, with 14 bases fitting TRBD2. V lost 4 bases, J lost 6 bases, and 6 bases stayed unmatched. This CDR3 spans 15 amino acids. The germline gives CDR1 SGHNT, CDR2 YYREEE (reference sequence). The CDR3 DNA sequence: TGTGCCAGCAGCCAGGGACTAGCGGGAGCTGGCGAGCAGTACTTC. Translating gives CASSQGLAGAGEQYF. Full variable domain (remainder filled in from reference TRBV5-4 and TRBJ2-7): ETGVTQSPTHLIKTRGQQVTLRCSSQSGHNTVSWYQQALGQGPQFIFQYYREEENGRGNFPPRFSGLQFPNYSSELNVNALELDDSALYLCASSQGLAGAGEQYFGPGTRLTVT.

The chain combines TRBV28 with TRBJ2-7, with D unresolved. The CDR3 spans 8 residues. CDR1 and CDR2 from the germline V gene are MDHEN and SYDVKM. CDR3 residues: CARKEQYF. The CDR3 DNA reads TGTGCTAGAAAAGAGCAGTACTTC.

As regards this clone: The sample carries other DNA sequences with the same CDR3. CDR3 nucleotides: TGTGCCAGCAGCCATAGGGGGTCCTACGAGCAGTACTTC. As protein: CASSHRGSYEQYF. The chain has TRBV3-1 (or the pseudogene TRBV3-2) and TRBJ2-7; tentatively, D is TRBD1 (6 bases). V lost 3 bases to trimming and J lost 1 base, with 7 bases between them. This CDR3 comprises 13 residues. CDR1 is LGHDT and CDR2 is YNNKEL in the germline V gene (reference sequence).

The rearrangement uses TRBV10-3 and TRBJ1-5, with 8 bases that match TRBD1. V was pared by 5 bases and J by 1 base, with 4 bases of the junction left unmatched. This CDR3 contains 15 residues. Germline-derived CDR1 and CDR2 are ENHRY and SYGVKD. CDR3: CAISPRTGSNQPQHF. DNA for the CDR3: TGTGCCATCAGTCCTCGGACAGGGAGCAATCAGCCCCAGCATTTT.

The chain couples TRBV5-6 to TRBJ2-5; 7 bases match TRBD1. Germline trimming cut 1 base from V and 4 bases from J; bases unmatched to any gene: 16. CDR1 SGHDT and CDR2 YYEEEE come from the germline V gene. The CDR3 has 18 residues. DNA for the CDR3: TGTGCCAGCAGCTTGCTTCTGAATGGGGACAGTATTCGAGAGACCCAGTACTTC. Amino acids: CASSLLLNGDSIRETQYF. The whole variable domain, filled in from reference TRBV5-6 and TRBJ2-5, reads DAGVTQSPTHLIKTRGQQVTLRCSPKSGHDTVSWYQQALGQGPQFIFQYYEEEERQRGNFPDRFSGHQFPNYSSELNVNALLLGDSALYLCASSLLLNGDSIRETQYFGPGTRLLVL.

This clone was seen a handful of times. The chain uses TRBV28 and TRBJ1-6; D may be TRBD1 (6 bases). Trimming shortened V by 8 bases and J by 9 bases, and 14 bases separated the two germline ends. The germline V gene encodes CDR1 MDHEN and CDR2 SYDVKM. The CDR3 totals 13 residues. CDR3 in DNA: TGTGCCAGCCACAGGGAATTTCGTTCACCCCTCCACTTT. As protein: CASHREFRSPLHF.

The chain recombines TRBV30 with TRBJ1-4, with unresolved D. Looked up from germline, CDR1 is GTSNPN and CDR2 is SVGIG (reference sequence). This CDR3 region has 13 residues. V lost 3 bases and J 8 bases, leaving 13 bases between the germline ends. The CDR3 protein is CAWSMRLLEKLFF. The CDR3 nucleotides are TGTGCCTGGAGCATGAGGTTATTAGAAAAACTGTTTTTT.

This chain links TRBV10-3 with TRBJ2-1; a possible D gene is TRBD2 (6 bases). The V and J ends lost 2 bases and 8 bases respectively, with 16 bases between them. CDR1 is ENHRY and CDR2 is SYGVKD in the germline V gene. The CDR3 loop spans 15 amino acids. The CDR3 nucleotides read TGTGCCATCAGTGAGCACGACGGGAGAGGTTATGAGCAGTTCTTC. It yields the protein CAISEHDGRGYEQFF.

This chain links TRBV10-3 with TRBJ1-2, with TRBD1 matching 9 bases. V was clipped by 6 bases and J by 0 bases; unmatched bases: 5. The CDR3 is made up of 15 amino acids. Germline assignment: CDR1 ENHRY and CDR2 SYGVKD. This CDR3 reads CAIRRTGVANYGYTF. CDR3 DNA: TGTGCCATCAGGAGGACAGGGGTAGCTAACTATGGCTACACCTTC.

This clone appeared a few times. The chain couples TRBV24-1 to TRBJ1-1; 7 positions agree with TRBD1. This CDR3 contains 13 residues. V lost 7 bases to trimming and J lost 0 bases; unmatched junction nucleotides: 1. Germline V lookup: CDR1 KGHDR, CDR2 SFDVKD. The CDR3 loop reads CATRGQVNTEAFF. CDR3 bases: TGTGCCACCAGAGGACAGGTGAACACTGAAGCTTTCTTT.

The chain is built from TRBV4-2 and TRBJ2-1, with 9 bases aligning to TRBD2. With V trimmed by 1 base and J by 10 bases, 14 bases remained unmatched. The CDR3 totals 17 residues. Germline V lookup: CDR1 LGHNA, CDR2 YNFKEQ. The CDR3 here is CASSQVLSREGRGEQFF. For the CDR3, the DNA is TGTGCCAGCAGCCAAGTGCTCTCGCGGGAGGGCCGGGGGGAGCAGTTCTTC.

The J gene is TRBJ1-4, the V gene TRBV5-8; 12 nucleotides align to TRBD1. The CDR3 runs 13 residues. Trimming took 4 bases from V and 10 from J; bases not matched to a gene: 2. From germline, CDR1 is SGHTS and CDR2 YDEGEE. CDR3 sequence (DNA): TGTGCCAGCAGCCCGGGACAGGGGGCAAAACTGTTTTTT. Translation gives CASSPGQGAKLFF.

The CDR3 nucleotides read TGTGCCAGTGGTGGGAGGGCCTACGAGCAGTACTTC. It yields the protein CASGGRAYEQYF. J is TRBJ2-7 and V is TRBV2; 7 positions match TRBD2. The CDR3 runs to 12 residues. Looked up from germline, CDR1 is SNHLY and CDR2 is FYNNEI. V lost 9 bases and J lost 2; bases outside the gene matches: 4.

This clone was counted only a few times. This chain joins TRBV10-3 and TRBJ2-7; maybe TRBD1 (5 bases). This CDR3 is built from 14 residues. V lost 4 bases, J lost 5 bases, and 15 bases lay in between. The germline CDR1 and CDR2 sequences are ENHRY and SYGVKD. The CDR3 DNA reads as TGTGCCATCAGTGGAGGACAATCAGTCGACGAGCAGTACTTC. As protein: CAISGGQSVDEQYF.

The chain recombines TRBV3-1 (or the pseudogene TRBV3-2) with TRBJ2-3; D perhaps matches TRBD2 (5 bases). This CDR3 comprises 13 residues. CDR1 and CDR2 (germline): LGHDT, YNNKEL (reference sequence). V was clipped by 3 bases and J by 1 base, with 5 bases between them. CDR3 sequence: CASSQGGTDTQYF. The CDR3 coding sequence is TGTGCCAGCAGCCAGGGAGGCACAGATACGCAGTATTTT.

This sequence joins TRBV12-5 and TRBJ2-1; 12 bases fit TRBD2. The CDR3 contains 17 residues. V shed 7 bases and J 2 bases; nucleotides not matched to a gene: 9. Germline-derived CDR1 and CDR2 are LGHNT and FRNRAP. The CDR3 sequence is CASAPLRLAGAYNEQFF. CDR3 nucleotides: TGTGCTAGTGCCCCACTCAGACTAGCGGGAGCCTACAATGAGCAGTTCTTC.

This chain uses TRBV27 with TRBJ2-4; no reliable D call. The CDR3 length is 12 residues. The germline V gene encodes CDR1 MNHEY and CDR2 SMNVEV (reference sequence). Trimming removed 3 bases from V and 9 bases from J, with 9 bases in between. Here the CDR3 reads CASSFTPGIQYF. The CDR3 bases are TGTGCCAGCAGTTTCACCCCGGGCATTCAGTACTTC.

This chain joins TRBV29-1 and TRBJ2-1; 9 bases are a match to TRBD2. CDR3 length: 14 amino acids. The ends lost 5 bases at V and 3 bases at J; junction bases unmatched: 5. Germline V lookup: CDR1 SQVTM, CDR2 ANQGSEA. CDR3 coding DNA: TGCAGCGTTCCCAGCGGGAGGATCTACAATGAGCAGTTCTTC. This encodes CSVPSGRIYNEQFF.

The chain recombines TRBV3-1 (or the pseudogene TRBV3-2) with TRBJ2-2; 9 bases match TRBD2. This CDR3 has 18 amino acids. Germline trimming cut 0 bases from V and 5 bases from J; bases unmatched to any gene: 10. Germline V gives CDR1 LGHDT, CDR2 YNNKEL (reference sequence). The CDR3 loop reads CASSQEYASGTWTGELFF. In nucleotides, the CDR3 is TGTGCCAGCAGCCAAGAGTATGCTAGCGGGACCTGGACCGGGGAGCTGTTTTTT.